The 13 T cell receptor beta chains below all came from one sample that was sequenced in a study of shared clonotypes between healthy human individuals (TCRdb year 2020). The library relied on the immunoSEQ multiplex PCR assay. TCRdb provides this immuneACCESS table in a form limited to in-frame rearrangements. Some clones are lacking; in checked studies, under half of them reflect an unresolved V gene, and why the rest are absent is not known. The sample yields about 96,000 clones; 60% to 70% were counted once. The ten most abundant clones make up approximately 55% of the sample. Input material: memory CD8+ T cells sorted from blood. Explained via the paper, the cell subset or site label denotes: CD45RO+ cells pooled with CCR7-negative TemRA cells. These receptors came from a man younger than 40 in good health.

Only one count was recorded for this clone. The V and J genes are TRBV18 and TRBJ2-1; tentatively, D is TRBD2 (5 bases). The CDR3 sequence is 14 residues long. Germline CDR1 KGHSH, CDR2 LQKENI. The V end lost 6 bases, the J end lost 1 base, and 10 bases lay between the germline ends. The CDR3 reads CASSRTESYNEQFF. CDR3 DNA sequence: TGTGCCAGCTCGAGGACTGAATCCTACAATGAGCAGTTCTTC. The entire variable domain, with the rest obtained from reference TRBV18 and TRBJ2-1, is as follows: NAGVMQNPRHLVRRRGQEARLRCSPMKGHSHVYWYRQLPEEGLKFMVYLQKENIIDESGMPKERFSAEFPKEGPSILRIQQVVRGDSAAYFCASSRTESYNEQFFGPGTRLTVL.

In its sample, this clone was seen many times. The genes are TRBV11-2 and TRBJ2-5, with a possible D match to TRBD2 (6 bases). Trimming removed 0 bases at V and 5 bases at J, with 16 bases between. This CDR3 is 16 amino acids long. CDR1 is SGHAT, CDR2 FQNNGV, per germline. For the CDR3, the DNA is TGTGCCAGCAGCTTAGAGGGACTCTGGGATAGGGAGACCCAGTACTTC. Its translation: CASSLEGLWDRETQYF.

The genes are TRBV6-5 and TRBJ1-2; TRBD1 matches at 10 bases. This CDR3 is 15 amino acids long. Germline CDR1 and CDR2: MNHEY and SVGAGI. Trimming cost V 5 bases and J 4 bases; bases outside gene matches: 7. CDR3 bases: TGTGCCAGCAGTGTCGGGACAGGGGATTTCTATGGCTACACCTTC. Translation: CASSVGTGDFYGYTF.

This clone appeared a single time. The sample has other DNA sequences that encode this CDR3 too. J is TRBJ1-2 and V is TRBV7-2; 7 bases agree with TRBD1. The J segment lost 8 bases and the V segment lost 5 bases, leaving 11 bases of the junction unmatched. CDR3 length: 14 amino acids. Germline V gene lookup returns CDR1 SGHTA and CDR2 FQGNSA. The CDR3 DNA sequence: TGTGCCAGCAGCCAGAAGGCAGGGGGTCGGGGCTACACCTTC. Its translation: CASSQKAGGRGYTF. Full variable domain (remainder filled in from reference TRBV7-2 and TRBJ1-2): GAGVSQSPSNKVTEKGKDVELRCDPISGHTALYWYRQSLGQGLEFLIYFQGNSAPDKSGLPSDRFSAERTGGSVSTLTIQRTQQEDSAVYLCASSQKAGGRGYTFGSGTRLTVV.

The sample holds one count of this clone. CDR3 DNA: TGTGCCAGCAGTGAGGAGGCTAGCGGGATGCAGTATTTT. Translated: CASSEEASGMQYF. V gene TRBV6-4 combines with J gene TRBJ2-3, with 9 bases lining up with TRBD2. Unmatched junction bases numbered 6, after V lost 3 bases and J lost 11 bases. Germline lookup yields CDR1 MRHNA and CDR2 SNTAGT. The CDR3 contains 13 residues.

V and J are TRBV13 and TRBJ2-1; the match to TRBD2 covers 7 bases. Germline V gene sequence: CDR1 PRHDT, CDR2 FYEKMQ (reference sequence). CDR3 length equals 14 residues. The trim removed 2 bases at V and 5 bases at J, leaving 3 bases unmatched. The CDR3 bases are TGTGCCAGCAGCTTAACAGCGGGAAACAATGAGCAGTTCTTC. Translating gives CASSLTAGNNEQFF.

The rearrangement links TRBV5-1 to TRBJ2-5; the match to TRBD1 covers 9 bases. From germline, CDR1 is SGHRS and CDR2 YFSETQ. The CDR3 has 15 amino acids. V lost 4 bases to trimming and J lost 5 bases; unmatched junction nucleotides: 9. DNA for the CDR3: TGCGCCAGCAGCATCCGACAGGGGGTAGACGAGACCCAGTACTTC. Translation gives CASSIRQGVDETQYF.

This clone was counted a few times. The chain combines TRBV5-8 with TRBJ2-1; D is ambiguous. V lost 1 base and J lost 4, with 15 bases in between. CDR3 size: 16 residues. Germline loops: CDR1 SGHTS, CDR2 YDEGEE. CDR3 loop: CASSLLQSGLYNEQFF. As DNA, the CDR3 is TGTGCCAGCAGCTTGTTACAATCCGGCCTATACAATGAGCAGTTCTTC.

This clone was observed a single time. The V and J genes are TRBV6-1 and TRBJ1-4; the D gene is possibly TRBD1 (5 bases). The ends were cut back, 1 base at V and 7 bases at J, with 10 bases in the middle. Germline V lookup: CDR1 MNHNS, CDR2 SASEGT. This CDR3 is built from 14 residues. In DNA, the CDR3 is TGTGCCAGCAGTGAAGGGTACGGGGGTGAAAAACTGTTTTTT. Its protein is CASSEGYGGEKLFF.

The chain combines TRBV28 with TRBJ2-1; D possibly corresponds to TRBD1 (5 bases). This CDR3 has 15 amino acids. Per the germline V gene, CDR1 is MDHEN and CDR2 is SYDVKM. Trimming pared 5 bases from V and 8 bases from J, leaving 19 bases between. DNA for the CDR3: TGTGCCAGCAGTCCAGACCAGTCAGGGTCATATGAGCAGTTCTTC. Translated: CASSPDQSGSYEQFF.

The chain recombines TRBV9 with TRBJ2-2; 10 bases are a match to TRBD2. V lost 0 bases to trimming and J lost 7 bases; unmatched junction nucleotides: 12. CDR1 is SGDLS, CDR2 YYNGEE, per germline. The CDR3 has 18 residues. DNA of the CDR3: TGTGCCAGCAGCGTAGTCTCAGCGGGAGGGCCGACGGGCGGGGAGCTGTTTTTT. Translated, it gives CASSVVSAGGPTGGELFF.

This clone was observed once. This sequence joins TRBV27 and TRBJ2-7, with no clear D. Germline V lookup: CDR1 MNHEY, CDR2 SMNVEV (reference sequence). This CDR3 has 15 residues. Trimming took off 0 bases at V and 1 base at J, with 10 bases between the two ends. CDR3 bases: TGTGCCAGCAGTTTATCCCAGACGGGTTCCTACGAGCAGTACTTC. This codes for CASSLSQTGSYEQYF.

V gene TRBV6-1 combines with J gene TRBJ2-5; D may match TRBD1 or TRBD2 (7 bases each). Between the trimmed V and J ends, which lost 4 bases and 1 base, there was a span of 10 bases. Germline-derived CDR1 and CDR2 are MNHNS and SASEGT. CDR3 length: 14 residues. The CDR3 nucleotides read TGTGCCAGCAGTGCCAGGGGGGGCCAAGAGACCCAGTACTTC. This gives the protein CASSARGGQETQYF.